This T cell receptor (beta chain) is from a study of T cell responses to AZD1222 COVID-19 vaccine. TCRdb's copy holds only in-frame clones and misses some; the assay was immunoSEQ multiplex PCR. The table lists roughly 95,000 clones, approximately 90% of them singletons. V gave up 0 bases and J gave up 6 bases, with 12 bases separating them. The CDR3 totals 14 residues. Germline CDR1 and CDR2: SGHRS and YFSETQ. The source was peripheral blood, collected 28 days after the second AZD1222 dose. This chain joins TRBV5-1 and TRBJ1-1; D ambiguous. The receptor's source is an adult who received the AZD1222 COVID-19 vaccine. The CDR3 DNA follows: TGCGCCAGCAGCTTGGCCGGTGGGCAGGCTGAAGCTTTCTTT. This encodes CASSLAGGQAEAFF.